This T cell receptor beta chain was profiled in a study of blood T cells in healthy people across ages. Together with a sample-barcoded 5' primer, a J-beta primer mix was included in a second PCR lasting roughly 6 to 12 cycles. Every molecule of cDNA carried a tag from a template-switch adaptor with 12 random nucleotides. TCRdb recomputed calls from the 5' RACE reads with MiXCR, one row per CDR3 protein. The table has hundreds of thousands of distinct CDR3 sequences, roughly 30% seen once. CDR1 and CDR2 (germline): SGHAT, FQNNGV. V was pared by 4 bases and J by 6 bases, with 9 bases of the junction left unmatched. The CDR3 has 16 amino acids. This clonotype was counted at least ten times. Its specificity is unknown. General study points: Naive T cell percentage by flow cytometry tracked strongly with beta diversity. PBMC samples, being unsorted, prevented any conclusive comparison of naive and antigen-experienced cells. Roughly linearly, TCR beta diversity per million T cells fell as age increased.

The receptor was isolated from an elderly woman in good health. What was sequenced was blood. The rearrangement joins TRBV11-2 to TRBJ2-3, with 11 bases lining up with TRBD2. The CDR3 coding sequence is TGTGCCAGCAGCTCACCTGTAGCGGGGGGGGCGGATACGCAGTATTTT. Translation gives CASSSPVAGGADTQYF.